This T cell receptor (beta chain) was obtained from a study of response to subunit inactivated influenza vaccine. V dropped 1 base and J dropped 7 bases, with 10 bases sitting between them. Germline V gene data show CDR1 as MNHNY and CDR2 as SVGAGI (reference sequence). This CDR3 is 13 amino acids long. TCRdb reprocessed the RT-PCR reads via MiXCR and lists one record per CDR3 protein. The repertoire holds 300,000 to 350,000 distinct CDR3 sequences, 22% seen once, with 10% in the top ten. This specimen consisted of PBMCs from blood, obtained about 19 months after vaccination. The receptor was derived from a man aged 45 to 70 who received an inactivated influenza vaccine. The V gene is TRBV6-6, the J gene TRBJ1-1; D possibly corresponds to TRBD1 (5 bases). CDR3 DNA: TGTGCCAGCAGTTACTACTACACAGGTGAAGCTTTCTTT. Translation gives CASSYYYTGEAFF.